These T cell receptor beta chains were read from a single sample in a study of cytomegalovirus exposure and HLA in healthy donors. TCRdb keeps only in-frame clones here, not all; method: immunoSEQ multiplex PCR. The sample's table shows around 70,000 clones. Material for sequencing was PBMCs. These receptors all stem from a man aged 40-55 years in good health and CMV-seronegative. CDR3s include the opening cysteine and the closing phenylalanine or tryptophan. D genes are given only for firm matches.

v_gene: TRBV4-1; j_gene: TRBJ1-2; d_gene: TRBD1; CDR3nt: TGCGCCAGCAGCCAAGTCGCGGGACAGGGATACTATGGCTACACCTTC; CDR3aa: CASSQVAGQGYYGYTF
v_gene: TRBV10-1; j_gene: TRBJ1-1; d_gene: TRBD1; CDR3nt: TGCGCCAGCGTACGGGACAGGATGAACACTGAAGCTTTCTTT; CDR3aa: CASVRDRMNTEAFF
v_gene: TRBV19; j_gene: TRBJ1-1; d_gene: .; CDR3nt: TGTGCCAGTAGTATAGTCGCAGGGAACACTGAAGCTTTCTTT; CDR3aa: CASSIVAGNTEAFF
v_gene: TRBV19; j_gene: TRBJ1-1; d_gene: .; CDR3nt: TGTGCCAGTAGTATAGATTTGGAGGGGAACACTGAAGCTTTCTTT; CDR3aa: CASSIDLEGNTEAFF
v_gene: TRBV5-1; j_gene: TRBJ2-1; d_gene: TRBD2; CDR3nt: TGCGCCAGCAGCTTTAGCGGGGACCACAATGAGCAGTTCTTC; CDR3aa: CASSFSGDHNEQFF
v_gene: TRBV7-9; j_gene: TRBJ2-1; d_gene: .; CDR3nt: TGTGCCAGACCCTCGGGGAGTGTCTCCTACAATGAGCAGTTCTTC; CDR3aa: CARPSGSVSYNEQFF
v_gene: TRBV4-3; j_gene: TRBJ2-7; d_gene: TRBD2; CDR3nt: TGCGCCAGCAGCCAAGATGTCCCCCGGTCTAGCGGAGCCTACGAGCAGTACTTC; CDR3aa: CASSQDVPRSSGAYEQYF
v_gene: TRBV11-2; j_gene: TRBJ2-5; d_gene: TRBD2; CDR3nt: TGTGCCAGCAGCTTACCTAGCGGGGGGTTGGAGACCCAGTACTTC; CDR3aa: CASSLPSGGLETQYF
v_gene: TRBV2; j_gene: TRBJ2-2; d_gene: TRBD1; CDR3nt: TGTGCCAGCAGTAGGACACAGGGGACCGGGGAGCTGTTTTTT; CDR3aa: CASSRTQGTGELFF
v_gene: TRBV21-1; j_gene: TRBJ2-3; d_gene: .; CDR3nt: TGTGCCAGCAGCATGGGGACTAGGGGGCGGTATTTT; CDR3aa: CASSMGTRGRYF
v_gene: TRBV28; j_gene: TRBJ2-7; d_gene: TRBD1; CDR3nt: TGTGCCAGCAGTTTCGACAGGGGCCGGTACGAGCAGTACTTC; CDR3aa: CASSFDRGRYEQYF
v_gene: TRBV18; j_gene: TRBJ1-2; d_gene: .; CDR3nt: TGTGCCAGCTCACCGCAGGGTTGGAATGGCTACACCTTC; CDR3aa: CASSPQGWNGYTF
v_gene: TRBV7-2; j_gene: TRBJ2-1; d_gene: TRBD2; CDR3nt: TGTGCCAGCAGCACGGAACTAGCGGGGGGGAACAATGAGCAGTTCTTC; CDR3aa: CASSTELAGGNNEQFF
v_gene: TRBV9; j_gene: TRBJ1-6; d_gene: .; CDR3nt: TGTGCCAGCAGCCAGACCCGGGCCTATAATTCACCCCTCCACTTT; CDR3aa: CASSQTRAYNSPLHF
v_gene: TRBV29-1; j_gene: TRBJ2-3; d_gene: .; CDR3nt: TGCAGCGTTGTGACTTCCCTGTTAAACACAGATACGCAGTATTTT; CDR3aa: CSVVTSLLNTDTQYF
v_gene: TRBV28; j_gene: TRBJ1-2; d_gene: TRBD1; CDR3nt: TGTGCCAGCAGTACAGGACAGGGGGCTTTTGGTGGCTACACCTTC; CDR3aa: CASSTGQGAFGGYTF
v_gene: TRBV10-3; j_gene: TRBJ2-5; d_gene: TRBD2; CDR3nt: TGTGCCATCAGGGGAGGGCCGAAATTGGAGACCCAGTACTTC; CDR3aa: CAIRGGPKLETQYF
v_gene: TRBV28; j_gene: TRBJ1-3; d_gene: .; CDR3nt: TGTGCCAGCCAAAGGACAGCTCTCGGAAACACCATATATTTT; CDR3aa: CASQRTALGNTIYF
v_gene: TRBV7-8; j_gene: TRBJ1-4; d_gene: .; CDR3nt: TGTGCCAGCAGCTTAGACCGAGCCGAAAATGAAAAACTGTTTTTT; CDR3aa: CASSLDRAENEKLFF
v_gene: TRBV5-1; j_gene: TRBJ2-1; d_gene: TRBD2; CDR3nt: TGCGCCAGCAGCTTGTTGGGGGGGATGTCCTACAATGAGCAGTTCTTC; CDR3aa: CASSLLGGMSYNEQFF
v_gene: TRBV9; j_gene: TRBJ2-7; d_gene: .; CDR3nt: TGTGCCAGCACCAGGACTGCGAGCTCCTACGAGCAGTACTTC; CDR3aa: CASTRTASSYEQYF
v_gene: TRBV2; j_gene: TRBJ2-3; d_gene: TRBD2; CDR3nt: TGTGCCAGCAGTGGGGGAGGGGATACGCAGTATTTT; CDR3aa: CASSGGGDTQYF
v_gene: TRBV28; j_gene: TRBJ2-6; d_gene: .; CDR3nt: TGTGCCAGCAGAGTCAGGCCGGCTGGGGCCAACGTCCTGACTTTC; CDR3aa: CASRVRPAGANVLTF
v_gene: TRBV2; j_gene: TRBJ2-1; d_gene: .; CDR3nt: TGTGCCAGCAGTGTCGGGAGAGTTGGTGGTACCTACAATGAGCAGTTCTTC; CDR3aa: CASSVGRVGGTYNEQFF
v_gene: TRBV5-6; j_gene: TRBJ2-7; d_gene: TRBD1; CDR3nt: TGTGCCAGCAGCTACACGGACAGGTACGAGCAGTACTTC; CDR3aa: CASSYTDRYEQYF
v_gene: TRBV7-9; j_gene: TRBJ2-1; d_gene: .; CDR3nt: TGTGCCAGCAGCTCACTAGGCCCTTCCTACAATGAGCAGTTCTTC; CDR3aa: CASSSLGPSYNEQFF
v_gene: TRBV4-2; j_gene: TRBJ2-2; d_gene: TRBD2; CDR3nt: TGTGCCAGCAGCCCCGTAGGGACTAGCCCCGGGGAGCTGTTTTTT; CDR3aa: CASSPVGTSPGELFF
v_gene: TRBV7-9; j_gene: TRBJ2-7; d_gene: .; CDR3nt: TGTGCCAGCCGCCTATTCCGGGACAATTATTGCTGCGAGCAGTACTTC; CDR3aa: CASRLFRDNYCCEQYF
v_gene: TRBV14; j_gene: TRBJ2-1; d_gene: TRBD2; CDR3nt: TGTGCCAGCAGCCCGGGACTAGCGGAAGATGAGCAGTTCTTC; CDR3aa: CASSPGLAEDEQFF
v_gene: TRBV7-2; j_gene: TRBJ1-2; d_gene: TRBD1; CDR3nt: TGTGCCAGCAGGGATCCGGGACAGGGGTATCGAGGCTACACCTTC; CDR3aa: CASRDPGQGYRGYTF
v_gene: TRBV25-1; j_gene: TRBJ2-1; d_gene: TRBD2; CDR3nt: TGTGCCAGCAGCCCCCGCGGGGGGGGGTACAATGAGCAGTTCTTC; CDR3aa: CASSPRGGGYNEQFF
v_gene: TRBV7-6; j_gene: TRBJ2-2; d_gene: .; CDR3nt: TGTGCCAGCAGGACGGGGGACTGGAACACCGGGGAGCTGTTTTTT; CDR3aa: CASRTGDWNTGELFF
v_gene: TRBV10-3; j_gene: TRBJ1-2; d_gene: .; CDR3nt: TGTGCCATCAGCTCTGGAGCTAACTATGGCTACACCTTC; CDR3aa: CAISSGANYGYTF
v_gene: TRBV5-4; j_gene: TRBJ1-2; d_gene: TRBD1; CDR3nt: TGTGCCAGCAGAACATCCGGGACAGGAAGTTCCTATGGCTACACCTTC; CDR3aa: CASRTSGTGSSYGYTF
v_gene: TRBV30; j_gene: TRBJ2-2; d_gene: TRBD1; CDR3nt: TGTGCCTGGAGTGTACCTAGGGGGCATCGGGTCACCGGGGAGCTGTTTTTT; CDR3aa: CAWSVPRGHRVTGELFF
v_gene: TRBV5-1; j_gene: TRBJ2-2; d_gene: TRBD1; CDR3nt: TGCGCCAGCAGCTCGGGACAGTACACCGGGGAGCTGTTTTTT; CDR3aa: CASSSGQYTGELFF
v_gene: TRBV5-4; j_gene: TRBJ1-2; d_gene: TRBD1; CDR3nt: TGTGCCAGCAAACGGGACAGGTCGAACCCTAACTATGGCTACACCTTC; CDR3aa: CASKRDRSNPNYGYTF
v_gene: TRBV10-3; j_gene: TRBJ1-2; d_gene: .; CDR3nt: TGTGCCATCAGTGAAAGCGCGTATGGCTACACCTTC; CDR3aa: CAISESAYGYTF
v_gene: TRBV7-2; j_gene: TRBJ2-4; d_gene: .; CDR3nt: TGTGCCAGCAGCCCAGGCGGGCAGGCTCAGTACTTC; CDR3aa: CASSPGGQAQYF
v_gene: TRBV6-5; j_gene: TRBJ1-1; d_gene: TRBD1; CDR3nt: TGTGCCAGCAGTCGACAGGGATCTGAAGCTTTCTTT; CDR3aa: CASSRQGSEAFF
v_gene: TRBV9; j_gene: TRBJ2-7; d_gene: TRBD2; CDR3nt: TGTGCCAGCAGTGAGGGGGTTAGCGGGGGTACCTACGAGCAGTACTTC; CDR3aa: CASSEGVSGGTYEQYF
v_gene: TRBV14; j_gene: TRBJ2-7; d_gene: TRBD1; CDR3nt: TGTGCCAGCAGCCAAGTCGGCAACAGGGGCTCCTACGAGCAGTACTTC; CDR3aa: CASSQVGNRGSYEQYF
v_gene: TRBV18; j_gene: TRBJ2-7; d_gene: TRBD1; CDR3nt: TGTGCCAGCTCACCACGGACAGGGTCCGGGGGTTACGAGCAGTACTTC; CDR3aa: CASSPRTGSGGYEQYF
v_gene: TRBV5-6; j_gene: TRBJ2-1; d_gene: TRBD2; CDR3nt: TGTGCCAGCAGCTTCGGACTAGCGGACAACAATGAGCAGTTCTTC; CDR3aa: CASSFGLADNNEQFF